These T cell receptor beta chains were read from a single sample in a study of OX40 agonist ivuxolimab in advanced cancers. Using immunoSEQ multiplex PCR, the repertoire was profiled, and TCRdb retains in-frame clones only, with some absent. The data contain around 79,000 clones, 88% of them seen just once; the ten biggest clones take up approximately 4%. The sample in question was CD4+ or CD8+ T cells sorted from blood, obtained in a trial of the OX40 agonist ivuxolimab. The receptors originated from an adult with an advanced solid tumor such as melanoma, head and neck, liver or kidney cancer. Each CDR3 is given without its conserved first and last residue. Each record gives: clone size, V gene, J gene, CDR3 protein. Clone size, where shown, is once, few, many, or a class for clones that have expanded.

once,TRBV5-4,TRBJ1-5,ASSLGGQSNQPQH
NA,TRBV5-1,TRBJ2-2,ASSIVQGPANTGELF
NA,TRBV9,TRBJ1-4,ASSVGPLNEKLF
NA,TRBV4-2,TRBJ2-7,ASSHTSGRYEQY
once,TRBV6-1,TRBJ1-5,ASSERGPGEQPQH
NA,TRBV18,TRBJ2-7,ASSPSPPGPSYEQY
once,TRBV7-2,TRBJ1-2,ASSLGRGSYGYT
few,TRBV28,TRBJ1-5,ASRSGTGGRQPQH
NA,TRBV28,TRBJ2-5,ASSLAPSRQETQY
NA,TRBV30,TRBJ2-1,AWSVRGPNEQF
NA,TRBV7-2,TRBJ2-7,ASSLQAGASYEQY
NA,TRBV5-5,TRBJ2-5,ASSSGGVQETQY
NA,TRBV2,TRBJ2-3,ASTALAGGGDTQY
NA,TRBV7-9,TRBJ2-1,AVPSGTRGNEQF
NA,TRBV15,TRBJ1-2,ATSRDYGANYGYT
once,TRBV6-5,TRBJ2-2,ASSSPDGELF
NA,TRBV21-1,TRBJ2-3,ASSKVLAGGSTDTQY
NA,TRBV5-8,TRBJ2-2,ASSTTNTGELF
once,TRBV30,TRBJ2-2,AWRQGGAVNTGELF
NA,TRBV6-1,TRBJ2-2,ASRDIGELF
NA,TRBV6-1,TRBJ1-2,ASSEDREDYGYT
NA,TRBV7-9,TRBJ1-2,ASSWTGTGGYGYT
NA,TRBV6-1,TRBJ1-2,ASTSGLGYGYT
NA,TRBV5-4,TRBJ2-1,ASSWTGTANEQF
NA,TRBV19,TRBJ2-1,ASSMGQGFFPYNEQF
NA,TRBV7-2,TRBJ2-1,ASSLGTSGHNEQF
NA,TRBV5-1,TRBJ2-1,ASSLEGHNEQF
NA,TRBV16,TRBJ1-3,ASSQSGGSFGNTIY
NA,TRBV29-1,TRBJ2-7,SVGQGKGEQY
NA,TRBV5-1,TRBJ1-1,ASSDQGLGAF
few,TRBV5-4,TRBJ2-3,ASSLRLAGDADTQY
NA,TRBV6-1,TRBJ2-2,ASSESGASGFGELF
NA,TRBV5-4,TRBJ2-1,ASSSTSGSNEQF
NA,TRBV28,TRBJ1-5,ASSATAGRYNQPQH
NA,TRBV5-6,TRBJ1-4,ASSERAATTNEKLF